These 25 T cell receptor beta chains originate from one sample sequenced in a study of CD8+ T cells in alopecia areata. Investigators isolated RNA and reverse transcribed it into cDNA to act as the sequencing template. Repertoires were generated with immunoSEQ multiplex PCR, while TCRdb's copy carries only in-frame clones and drops some. The sample holds around 180,000 clones, approximately 61% seen once. Treatment: oral pan-JAK inhibitor, 5-10 mg twice daily. The sample was CD4+ T cells sorted from blood, taken at week 24, from a patient treated with tofacitinib. All receptors derive from a human donor with alopecia areata.

The chain combines TRBV5-1 with TRBJ2-1; 7 bases map to TRBD1. The V and J ends lost 1 base and 0 bases, in that order; junction bases with no gene match: 13. Germline V lookup: CDR1 SGHRS, CDR2 YFSETQ. There are 19 residues in the CDR3. The CDR3 region has the DNA TGCGCCAGCAGCTTGCTCCCGAATCAGGACAGGTCCTCCTACAATGAGCAGTTCTTC. It encodes CASSLLPNQDRSSYNEQFF.

CDR3 amino acids: CSAPTGTIQYF. The CDR3 DNA follows: TGCAGTGCCCCGACAGGGACCATTCAGTACTTC. The chain has TRBV20-1 and TRBJ2-4; TRBD1 matches at 7 bases. The germline gives CDR1 DFQATT, CDR2 SNEGSKA (reference sequence). V shed 6 bases, J shed 9 bases, and the junction held 5 bases outside the gene matches. The CDR3 spans 11 residues.

The J gene is TRBJ1-5, the V gene TRBV10-2; 8 bases line up with TRBD1. The CDR3 loop spans 13 amino acids. J lost 3 bases, V lost 6 bases, and 1 base had no gene match. CDR1 is WSHSY, CDR2 SAAADI, per germline. In DNA form, the CDR3 reads TGCGCCAGCAGGGACAGGGTCAATCAGCCCCAGCATTTT. Translating gives CASRDRVNQPQHF.

This rearrangement joins TRBV27 to TRBJ1-1; D remains unclear. Germline CDR1 reads MNHEY; CDR2 reads SMNVEV (reference sequence). Trimming stripped 2 bases from V and 4 bases from J, with 8 bases between. The CDR3 is made up of 13 amino acids. CDR3 sequence reads: CASSLRSVTEAFF. CDR3 DNA sequence: TGTGCCAGCAGTTTAAGGTCTGTCACTGAAGCTTTCTTT.

This clone was found a few times. The gene calls are TRBV6-6 and TRBJ1-5; 10 nucleotides match TRBD1. The junction had 3 bases not matched to a gene; V was cut back by 6 bases and J by 1 base. Germline V gives CDR1 MNHNY, CDR2 SVGAGI (reference sequence). This CDR3 comprises 15 residues. The CDR3 bases are TGTGCCAGCAGAACGGGACAGGGGAGCAATCAGCCCCAGCATTTT. Translated: CASRTGQGSNQPQHF.

The chain has TRBV4-1 and TRBJ1-1; TRBD1 agrees at 7 bases. The CDR3 is made up of 13 amino acids. The junction had 3 bases not matched to a gene; V was cut back by 4 bases and J by 4 bases. Per the germline V gene, CDR1 is MGHRA and CDR2 is YSYEKL. The CDR3 reads CASSPGGSTEAFF. CDR3 nucleotides: TGCGCCAGCAGCCCAGGGGGATCCACTGAAGCTTTCTTT.

This clone was detected many times. V gene TRBV7-9 combines with J gene TRBJ2-6; TRBD1 matches 9 bases. This CDR3 is 17 amino acids long. V trimming: 5 bases; J trimming: 2 bases; junction bases outside the gene matches: 7. Per the germline V gene, CDR1 is SEHNR and CDR2 is FQNEAQ (reference sequence). CDR3 in amino acids: CASSQGQGRAGANVLTF. The DNA for the CDR3 is TGTGCCAGCAGCCAGGGACAGGGACGAGCTGGGGCCAACGTCCTGACTTTC.

The rearrangement links TRBV2 to TRBJ1-1; a weak D match, TRBD1 (5 bases). Germline-derived CDR1 and CDR2 are SNHLY and FYNNEI. V was cut by 3 bases and J by 0 bases, with 8 bases left in between. This CDR3 contains 14 residues. Here the CDR3 reads CASSETEMNTEAFF. CDR3 coding DNA: TGTGCCAGCAGTGAGACAGAGATGAACACTGAAGCTTTCTTT. The variable domain in full, with the rest retrieved from reference TRBV2 and TRBJ1-1, is EPEVTQTPSHQVTQMGQEVILRCVPISNHLYFYWYRQILGQKVEFLVSFYNNEISEKSEIFDDQFSVERPDGSNFTLKIRSTKLEDSAMYFCASSETEMNTEAFFGQGTRLTVV.

CDR3 sequence reads: CASWWSDYGYTF. CDR3 coding DNA: TGTGCCAGCTGGTGGAGTGACTATGGCTACACCTTC. This chain links TRBV6-5 with TRBJ1-2; no clear D gene. Trimming pared 8 bases from V and 3 bases from J, leaving 10 bases between. The CDR3 extends over 12 amino acids. In germline, CDR1 is MNHEY, CDR2 SVGAGI.

This clone was recorded a few times. The chain uses TRBV18 and TRBJ1-1, with D possibly matching TRBD1 (6 bases). The germline gives CDR1 KGHSH, CDR2 LQKENI. This CDR3 is built from 15 residues. Trimming pared 3 bases from V and 1 base from J, leaving 12 bases between. CDR3 region: CASSPQGPRNTEAFF. The CDR3 nucleotides read TGTGCCAGCTCACCCCAGGGGCCCAGGAACACTGAAGCTTTCTTT.

This clone was counted only a few times. The sample contains more than one DNA sequence encoding this CDR3. This chain uses TRBV7-2 with TRBJ2-3; D not resolved. This CDR3 has 14 residues. V was trimmed by 1 base and J by 0 bases, leaving 5 bases between them. From germline, CDR1 is SGHTA and CDR2 FQGNSA. DNA of the CDR3: TGTGCCAGCAGCTTAGGGCGTAGCACAGATACGCAGTATTTT. It specifies CASSLGRSTDTQYF.

The chain carries TRBV30 and TRBJ2-7; unclear D gene. Per the germline V gene, CDR1 is GTSNPN and CDR2 is SVGIG (reference sequence). The length of the CDR3 is 15 residues. V was clipped by 5 bases and J by 5 bases, with 22 bases between them. The CDR3 spells CAWSLLSPNAHEQYF. CDR3 nucleotides: TGTGCCTGGTCCCTCCTATCCCCTAACGCCCACGAGCAGTACTTC.

The sample holds a few counts of this clone. The V and J genes are TRBV29-1 and TRBJ2-7; D gene unclear. Germline assignment: CDR1 SQVTM and CDR2 ANQGSEA. This CDR3 has 13 amino acids. Trimming shortened V by 6 bases and J by 2 bases, and 14 bases separated the two germline ends. CDR3 amino acids: CSVTRPLTYEQYF. CDR3 in DNA: TGCAGCGTCACTCGACCTCTAACCTACGAGCAGTACTTC.

A word on this clone: It may be a read error: a sequence one base away is much more abundant. The rearrangement links TRBV5-4 to TRBJ1-1; D is unclear. Trimming shortened V by 4 bases and J by 3 bases, and 4 bases separated the two germline ends. Germline CDR1 reads SGHNT; CDR2 reads YYREEE (reference sequence). The CDR3 contains 11 residues. In nucleotides, the CDR3 is TGTGCCAGCAGCGGGGACACTGAAGCTTTCTTT. This gives the protein CASSGDTEAFF.

This clone was detected only a few times. The chain recombines TRBV5-1 with TRBJ2-1, with a weak D call TRBD2 (5 bases). Germline lookup yields CDR1 SGHRS and CDR2 YFSETQ. V lost 0 bases, J lost 9 bases, and 19 bases lay in between. This CDR3 is 16 amino acids long. The CDR3 protein is CASSLGLTTFSGEQFF. The DNA of the CDR3 is TGCGCCAGCAGCTTGGGTCTAACGACCTTCAGCGGTGAGCAGTTCTTC.

The chain employs TRBV27 and TRBJ2-1; weak D call: TRBD1 (6 bases). CDR1 and CDR2 (germline): MNHEY, SMNVEV (reference sequence). The CDR3 sequence is 13 residues long. The ends were cut back, 6 bases at V and 9 bases at J, with 15 bases in the middle. The CDR3 DNA sequence: TGTGCCAGCAGCTTACCAGACAGGAGTGAGCAGTTCTTC. It translates to CASSLPDRSEQFF.

This clone showed up just a few times. The chain couples TRBV30 to TRBJ2-7; D uncertain. The CDR3 has 12 amino acids. Trimming took off 6 bases at V and 1 base at J, with 10 bases between the two ends. Germline CDR1 is GTSNPN and CDR2 is SVGIG (reference sequence). The CDR3 DNA reads as TGTGCCTGCAAACGGGCTTCCTACGAGCAGTACTTC. Protein product: CACKRASYEQYF. The whole variable domain, remainder taken from reference TRBV30 and TRBJ2-7, is SQTIHQWPATLVQPVGSPLSLECTVEGTSNPNLYWYRQAAGRGLQLLFYSVGIGQISSEVPQNLSASRPQDRQFILSSKKLLLSDSGFYLCACKRASYEQYFGPGTRLTVT.

V gene TRBV7-2 combines with J gene TRBJ1-4, with TRBD1 as a possible D gene (6 bases). V gave up 5 bases and J gave up 4 bases, with 8 bases separating them. The germline V gene encodes CDR1 SGHTA and CDR2 FQGNSA. The CDR3 sequence is 13 residues long. This CDR3 is CASSRQVNEKLFF. The CDR3 DNA sequence: TGTGCCAGCAGCAGACAGGTTAATGAAAAACTGTTTTTT.

V gene TRBV7-9 combines with J gene TRBJ2-3; 10 bases align to TRBD2. Trimming cost V 2 bases and J 5 bases; bases outside gene matches: 13. The germline V gene has CDR1 SEHNR and CDR2 FQNEAQ (reference sequence). This CDR3 region has 18 residues. The CDR3 DNA sequence: TGTGCCAGCAGCTTACCCCCCCAGAGCGGGGGGGCGGTAGATACGCAGTATTTT. Translation: CASSLPPQSGGAVDTQYF. The complete variable domain, with remaining parts taken from reference TRBV7-9 and TRBJ2-3, reads DTGVSQNPRHKITKRGQNVTFRCDPISEHNRLYWYRQTLGQGPEFLTYFQNEAQLEKSRLLSDRFSAERPKGSFSTLEIQRTEQGDSAMYLCASSLPPQSGGAVDTQYFGPGTRLTVL.

Worth noting for this clone: The germline gene is not matched at one end of the junction; a read error may be the cause. J is TRBJ1-1 and V is TRBV2, with TRBD1 as a possible D gene (5 bases). The CDR3 is 14 amino acids. Per the germline V gene, CDR1 is SNHLY and CDR2 is FYNNEI. The DNA of the CDR3 is TGTGCCAGCAGCGAAGAATGGGGGGTCACTGAAGCTTTCTTT. Residues: CASSEEWGVTEAFF.

This clone turned up a few times. The chain recombines TRBV29-1 with TRBJ1-3, with D perhaps TRBD1 (5 bases). Germline V gene lookup returns CDR1 SQVTM and CDR2 ANQGSEA. CDR3 size: 12 residues. Trimming pared 7 bases from V and 0 bases from J, leaving 7 bases between. For the CDR3, the DNA is TGCAGCGCCAGGGACTCTGGAAACACCATATATTTT. Translation gives CSARDSGNTIYF.

V and J are TRBV7-3 and TRBJ1-1; D gene uncertain. V was shortened by 4 bases and J by 5 bases, with 11 bases between the two germline ends. The CDR3 extends over 13 amino acids. The germline V gene encodes CDR1 SGHTA and CDR2 FQGTGA. CDR3 sequence reads: CASSSTAGTEAFF. In nucleotides, the CDR3 is TGTGCCAGCAGCTCAACGGCGGGGACTGAAGCTTTCTTT.

V gene TRBV2 combines with J gene TRBJ1-5; D is unclear. The ends were cut back, 5 bases at V and 5 bases at J, with 10 bases in the middle. Germline V gene data show CDR1 as SNHLY and CDR2 as FYNNEI. The CDR3 covers 13 residues. The CDR3 DNA reads TGTGCCAGCAGTACGTGGGAGGATCAGCCCCAGCATTTT. Translating gives CASSTWEDQPQHF.

The chain is built from TRBV30 and TRBJ1-2; D is ambiguous. Germline values: CDR1 GTSNPN, CDR2 SVGIG (reference sequence). The CDR3 is 12 residues long. Trimming shortened V by 2 bases and J by 8 bases, and 12 bases separated the two germline ends. CDR3 sequence reads: CAWSPQMVGYTF. Written as DNA, the CDR3 is TGTGCCTGGAGTCCACAGATGGTAGGCTACACCTTC.

This clone was found once. This chain uses TRBV29-1 with TRBJ2-3, with 7 bases that match TRBD2. The CDR3 has 14 residues. With V trimmed by 4 bases and J by 2 bases, 6 bases remained unmatched. Per germline, CDR1 SQVTM and CDR2 ANQGSEA. The CDR3 sequence: CSVGFSGNTDTQYF. The CDR3 DNA is TGCAGCGTTGGTTTCAGCGGGAACACAGATACGCAGTATTTT.